This T cell receptor beta chain was captured by sequencing in a study of Ad26.COV2.S vaccination and SARS-CoV-2 variants. This clone was seen once. The treatment was: roughly 19 received Ad26.COV2.S at low or high dose, single or two shots; 5 received placebo; per-sample allocation not given. Day 63 following the first vaccine or placebo injection was when the samples were taken. Produced via immunoSEQ multiplex PCR; TCRdb's table is partial and in-frame only. The table lists under 550,000 clones, about nine tenths of them singletons. Trimming took off 1 base at V and 5 bases at J, with 15 bases between the two ends. CDR1 SGDLS and CDR2 YYNGEE come from the germline V gene. The CDR3 loop spans 15 amino acids.

The rearrangement joins TRBV9 to TRBJ2-5, with a possible D match to TRBD1 (6 bases). The sample was peripheral blood, taken in a trial of Ad26.COV2.S vaccine versus placebo. The TCR was taken from a person aged 18-65 years who received the Ad26.COV2.S COVID-19 vaccine or a placebo. The CDR3 loop reads CASSVSVQGGETQYF. CDR3 coding DNA: TGTGCCAGCAGCGTATCGGTACAGGGTGGGGAGACCCAGTACTTC.